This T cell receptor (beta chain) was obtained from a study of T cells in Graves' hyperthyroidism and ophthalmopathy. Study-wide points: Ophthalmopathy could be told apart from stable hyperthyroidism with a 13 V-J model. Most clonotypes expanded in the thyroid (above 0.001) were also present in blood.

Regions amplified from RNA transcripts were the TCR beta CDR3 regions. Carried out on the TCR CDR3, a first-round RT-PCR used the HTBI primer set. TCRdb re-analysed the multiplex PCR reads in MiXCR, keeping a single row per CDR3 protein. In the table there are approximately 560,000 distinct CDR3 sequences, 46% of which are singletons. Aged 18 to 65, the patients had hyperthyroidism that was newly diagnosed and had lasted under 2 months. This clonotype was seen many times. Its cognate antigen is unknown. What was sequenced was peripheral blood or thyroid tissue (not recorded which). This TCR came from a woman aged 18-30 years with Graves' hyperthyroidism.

The chain's CDR3 is CASSLYEQYF. CDR3 nucleotides: TGTGCCAGCAGTTTGTACGAGCAGTACTTC. The chain recombines TRBV2 with TRBJ2-7, with D uncertain. Per germline, CDR1 SNHLY and CDR2 FYNNEI. V was clipped by 5 bases and J by 4 bases, with 3 bases between them. The CDR3 has 10 amino acids.